A single T cell receptor beta chain is shown here with its context. What it binds is unknown. Produced via immunoSEQ multiplex PCR; TCRdb's table is partial and in-frame only. The data hold 200,000 to 250,000 clones, with around 93% observed a single time. This sample was included in a study of T cell responses to AZD1222 COVID-19 vaccine. General study results and limits: It was only a handful of AZD1222 recipients who were seropositive at baseline.

J lost 8 bases, V lost 2 bases, and 3 bases had no gene match. Germline-derived CDR1 and CDR2 are SEHNR and FQNEAQ (reference sequence). The CDR3 spans 14 residues. The sequence was obtained from an adult in good health. The chain is built from TRBV7-9 and TRBJ2-1; TRBD1 matches 10 bases. This material consisted of peripheral blood, taken on day 0 of MenACWY control vaccination. As DNA, the CDR3 is TGTGCCAGCAGCTTAAAAGGGACAGGGGATGAGCAGTTCTTC. Translation: CASSLKGTGDEQFF.